The entry below describes one T cell receptor (beta chain). This sample was included in a study of blood T cell repertoires in COVID-19. CDR1 KGHDR and CDR2 SFDVKD come from the germline V gene. Trimming took off 5 bases at V and 4 bases at J, with 10 bases between the two ends. The CDR3 sequence is 13 residues long. Authors' data handling: Using reference gene primer amplification, nucleated cell counts were estimated. Method: immunoSEQ multiplex PCR; TCRdb's copy keeps in-frame clones and lacks some. The V and J calls and the clone size are those of that table, but D and trimming were determined from the DNA. Among fewer than 150,000 clones, roughly 70% were seen once, and the ten largest hold about 0.85%.

The chain recombines TRBV24-1 with TRBJ1-1; D ambiguous. Sequenced: peripheral blood. The TCR originated in a human donor with acute or convalescent COVID-19. The donor label of this sample is uncertain. CDR3 in DNA: TGTGCCACCAGTGGGCAGGCGGGCACTGAAGCTTTCTTT. Translated: CATSGQAGTEAFF.